This paragraph reports one T cell receptor beta chain. Its antigen is still unknown. The data belong to a study of T cell responses to AZD1222 COVID-19 vaccine. Whole-study results and caveats: Spike-specific TCR breadth rose after two AZD1222 doses, and depth rose as well.

This table comes from immunoSEQ multiplex PCR, and its TCRdb copy is limited to in-frame clones, with some not included. The sample carries roughly 150,000 clones, more than 75% recorded once. This CDR3 spans 12 amino acids. Germline loops: CDR1 LNHDA, CDR2 SQIVND (reference sequence). The V and J ends lost 8 bases and 8 bases, in that order; junction bases with no gene match: 7. The chain couples TRBV19 to TRBJ1-2; 8 nucleotides agree with TRBD1. This clonotype was obtained from an adult who received the AZD1222 COVID-19 vaccine. The material sequenced was peripheral blood, taken 28 days after the second AZD1222 dose. As DNA, the CDR3 is TGTGCCAGTTCGGAGGACAGGGAGGGCTACACCTTC. Protein sequence: CASSEDREGYTF.